This is a list of T cell receptor beta chains from one sample in a study of a mutant IDH1 vaccine in newly diagnosed glioma. The protocol was immunoSEQ multiplex PCR, while the TCRdb copy is restricted to in-frame clones and leaves out a portion. The sample lists about 69,000 clones, 70% to 90% occurring once. The specimen comprised PBMCs, sampled from a glioma patient treated with radiotherapy, temozolomide or both. Receptors were obtained from a man aged 25 to 40 with glioma. CDR3s include the opening cysteine and the closing phenylalanine or tryptophan. Fields, in order: V gene, D gene, J gene, clone size, CDR3 length, CDR3 DNA, CDR3 protein. D genes are given only for firm matches. Size is omitted from some rows. Given values are once, few, many or a class for expanded clones.

V gene: TRBV13
D gene: -
J gene: TRBJ1-6
clone size: -
CDR3 length: 13
CDR3 DNA: TGTGCCAGCACCGGACAGTATAATTCACCCCTCCACTTT
CDR3 protein: CASTGQYNSPLHF

V gene: TRBV6-6
D gene: TRBD1
J gene: TRBJ2-7
clone size: -
CDR3 length: 12
CDR3 DNA: TGTGCCAGTTATTCAGGGGGCCTAGAGCAGTACTTC
CDR3 protein: CASYSGGLEQYF

V gene: TRBV6-5
D gene: -
J gene: TRBJ2-6
clone size: -
CDR3 length: 15
CDR3 DNA: TGTGCCAGCAGGTACGGGGACTCTGGGGCCAACGTCCTGACTTTC
CDR3 protein: CASRYGDSGANVLTF

V gene: TRBV13
D gene: TRBD1
J gene: TRBJ1-2
clone size: -
CDR3 length: 16
CDR3 DNA: TGTGCCAGCAGCCTAGGGGGCAGTTGGAGGGGTGGTGGCTACACCTTC
CDR3 protein: CASSLGGSWRGGGYTF

V gene: TRBV19
D gene: TRBD1
J gene: TRBJ1-4
clone size: -
CDR3 length: 15
CDR3 DNA: TGTGCCAGTAGTTCCAGGGGGCGCAGAGTTGAGAAACTGTTTTTT
CDR3 protein: CASSSRGRRVEKLFF

V gene: TRBV6-1
D gene: -
J gene: TRBJ1-1
clone size: -
CDR3 length: 15
CDR3 DNA: TGTGCCAGCAATCCGGACCCTCCGCCTAAGATTGAAGCTTTCTTT
CDR3 protein: CASNPDPPPKIEAFF

V gene: TRBV5-4
D gene: TRBD1
J gene: TRBJ1-1
clone size: -
CDR3 length: 14
CDR3 DNA: TGTGCCAGCAGCGGGACAGGGAAGAACACTGAAGCTTTCTTT
CDR3 protein: CASSGTGKNTEAFF

V gene: TRBV10-3
D gene: -
J gene: TRBJ2-5
clone size: -
CDR3 length: 14
CDR3 DNA: TGTGCCATCAGCCGCGGGCCCCATAGAGAGACCCAGTACTTC
CDR3 protein: CAISRGPHRETQYF

V gene: TRBV20-1
D gene: -
J gene: TRBJ1-1
clone size: -
CDR3 length: 10
CDR3 DNA: TGCAGTGCCTCAGGGGCTGAAGCTTTCTTT
CDR3 protein: CSASGAEAFF

V gene: TRBV6-5
D gene: -
J gene: TRBJ2-5
clone size: few
CDR3 length: 16
CDR3 DNA: TGTGCCAGCAGTTGGCCTCGCGGGACGCCACAAGAGACCCAGTACTTC
CDR3 protein: CASSWPRGTPQETQYF

V gene: TRBV4-1
D gene: -
J gene: TRBJ2-5
clone size: -
CDR3 length: 13
CDR3 DNA: TGCGCCAGCAGCCAAGGGCCCCTCGAGACCCAGTACTTC
CDR3 protein: CASSQGPLETQYF

V gene: TRBV7-2
D gene: -
J gene: TRBJ2-5
clone size: -
CDR3 length: 14
CDR3 DNA: TGTGCCAGCAGCTTAGTTTTCTTTCAGGGGACCCAGTACTTC
CDR3 protein: CASSLVFFQGTQYF

V gene: TRBV30
D gene: -
J gene: TRBJ2-5
clone size: -
CDR3 length: 12
CDR3 DNA: TGTGCCTGGAGTGTTAACGGGGAGACCCAGTACTTC
CDR3 protein: CAWSVNGETQYF

V gene: TRBV28
D gene: -
J gene: TRBJ1-1
clone size: -
CDR3 length: 15
CDR3 DNA: TGTGCCAGCAGTTTAGGGTCAGGGATTTTAACTGAAGCTTTCTTT
CDR3 protein: CASSLGSGILTEAFF

V gene: TRBV4-1
D gene: -
J gene: TRBJ1-1
clone size: -
CDR3 length: 13
CDR3 DNA: TGCGCCAGCAGCCGAGAACGGGGCACTGAAGCTTTCTTT
CDR3 protein: CASSRERGTEAFF

V gene: TRBV7-2
D gene: -
J gene: TRBJ2-5
clone size: few
CDR3 length: 15
CDR3 DNA: TGTGCCAGCAGCCAACAGGGCTGGGGTCAAGAGACCCAGTACTTC
CDR3 protein: CASSQQGWGQETQYF

V gene: TRBV27
D gene: -
J gene: TRBJ1-3
clone size: -
CDR3 length: 14
CDR3 DNA: TGTGCCAGCAGTTCCTTGGGAGCTGGAAACACCATATATTTT
CDR3 protein: CASSSLGAGNTIYF

V gene: TRBV9
D gene: TRBD2
J gene: TRBJ2-4
clone size: -
CDR3 length: 13
CDR3 DNA: TGTGCCAGCAGCTCCCGGGGAGGGGACATTCAGTACTTC
CDR3 protein: CASSSRGGDIQYF

V gene: TRBV2
D gene: TRBD2
J gene: TRBJ2-3
clone size: few
CDR3 length: 16
CDR3 DNA: TGTGCCAGCAGCCTCCTTAGCGGGGTCAGCACAGATACGCAGTATTTT
CDR3 protein: CASSLLSGVSTDTQYF

V gene: TRBV28
D gene: -
J gene: TRBJ1-3
clone size: -
CDR3 length: 14
CDR3 DNA: TGTGCCAGCAGGACGAGCCTCTCTGGAAACACCATATATTTT
CDR3 protein: CASRTSLSGNTIYF

V gene: TRBV6-6
D gene: -
J gene: TRBJ1-1
clone size: -
CDR3 length: 16
CDR3 DNA: TGTGCCGCGGCAGAAATTCTTAGTGGTATGAACACTGAAGCTTTCTTT
CDR3 protein: CAAAEILSGMNTEAFF

V gene: TRBV5-1
D gene: TRBD2
J gene: TRBJ2-7
clone size: once
CDR3 length: 16
CDR3 DNA: TGCGCCAGCAGCCGTGGGACTAGCGGGGGGACCTACGAGCAGTACTTC
CDR3 protein: CASSRGTSGGTYEQYF

V gene: TRBV7-9
D gene: TRBD2
J gene: TRBJ2-3
clone size: -
CDR3 length: 15
CDR3 DNA: TGTGCCAGCAGCCAGAGGGCGGGGGGGGCAGATACGCAGTATTTT
CDR3 protein: CASSQRAGGADTQYF

V gene: TRBV19
D gene: TRBD1
J gene: TRBJ1-6
clone size: -
CDR3 length: 16
CDR3 DNA: TGTGCCAGTAGTATAGATCGGGACAGCAAAAATTCACCCCTCCACTTT
CDR3 protein: CASSIDRDSKNSPLHF

V gene: TRBV4-1
D gene: -
J gene: TRBJ1-1
clone size: -
CDR3 length: 13
CDR3 DNA: TGCGCCAGCAGCCAAGATAGATCGGACGGAGCTTTCTTT
CDR3 protein: CASSQDRSDGAFF

V gene: TRBV30
D gene: -
J gene: TRBJ1-5
clone size: -
CDR3 length: 13
CDR3 DNA: TGTGCCTGGAGTGAGCAGGGAAATCAGCCCCAGCATTTT
CDR3 protein: CAWSEQGNQPQHF

V gene: TRBV6-5
D gene: -
J gene: TRBJ1-2
clone size: -
CDR3 length: 12
CDR3 DNA: TGTGCCAGCAGTTCAGACGGCTATGGCTACACCTTC
CDR3 protein: CASSSDGYGYTF